This record looks at one TCR beta chain sequence and its context. Its antigen remains unknown. The germline V gene has CDR1 SGHRS and CDR2 YFSETQ. Trimming stripped 0 bases from V and 1 base from J, with 17 bases between. There are 17 residues in the CDR3. Some clones are missing from TCRdb's copy, which holds only in-frame ones; the method was immunoSEQ multiplex PCR. This sample yields approximately 100,000 clones, of which around nine tenths are seen a single time; 9.5% to 15% belongs to the top ten. The data were obtained in a study of T cell responses to AZD1222 COVID-19 vaccine. About the study: Pooling was applied to second doses at about 4 or about 12 weeks.

Findings and limits, study-wide: Recipients of two AZD1222 doses showed rising Spike-specific TCR breadth and depth.

The rearrangement joins TRBV5-1 to TRBJ2-7; D possibly uses TRBD1 or TRBD2 (5 bases each). The receptor was derived from an adult in good health. Sequenced here: peripheral blood, sampled on day 0 of AZD1222 vaccination. CDR3 amino acids: CASSLGDRGWFSYEQYF. The CDR3 DNA reads as TGCGCCAGCAGCTTGGGGGACCGGGGCTGGTTTTCCTACGAGCAGTACTTC.